Each of the 12 T cell receptor beta chains below was sequenced from the same sample in a study of post-analysis software for immune sequencing data. These receptors are not linked to any known antigen. cDNA libraries of TCR beta carried unique molecular identifiers. TCRdb re-called the PCR reads with MiXCR, one entry per CDR3 protein. The data contain approximately 360,000 distinct CDR3 sequences, about a third of them seen just once; the ten biggest clones take up roughly 13%. Findings and limits, study-wide: Elevated frequency relative to controls characterized four or five TRBV segments in patients, TRBV5-6, TRBV5-1 and TRBV20-1 among them.

Sequences were obtained from blood. Receptors were obtained from a girl aged 10-17 years with multiple sclerosis.

There are a few counts of this clonotype. The chain couples TRBV9 to TRBJ2-5; D may be TRBD2 (6 bases). Looked up from germline, CDR1 is SGDLS and CDR2 is YYNGEE. CDR3 length: 14 residues. The V and J ends lost 0 bases and 7 bases respectively, with 13 bases between them. The CDR3 nucleotides are TGTGCCAGCAGCGTAGATCCCGGGAGAGCGACCCAGTACTTC. Its translation: CASSVDPGRATQYF.

This clonotype turned up a few times. The chain has TRBV20-1 and TRBJ1-2, with D possibly being TRBD1 (5 bases). CDR1 and CDR2 from the germline V gene are DFQATT and SNEGSKA (reference sequence). The germline V and J ends were trimmed by 4 bases and 8 bases, with 11 bases remaining between them. This CDR3 comprises 11 residues. The DNA for the CDR3 is TGCAGTGCTAACCGGGGACGGGGCTACACCTTC. Translation gives CSANRGRGYTF.

The table lists this clonotype with a few counts. The rearrangement links TRBV6-5 to TRBJ2-5; no definite D call. The CDR3 runs 15 residues. The ends were cut back, 6 bases at V and 1 base at J, with 15 bases in the middle. From germline, CDR1 is MNHEY and CDR2 SVGAGI. The CDR3 reads CASSPDTPTQETQYF. The CDR3 coding sequence is TGTGCCAGCAGCCCCGACACCCCGACCCAAGAGACCCAGTACTTC.

This clonotype was counted a few times. The rearrangement joins TRBV5-1 to TRBJ2-3; TRBD2 might be the D (5 bases). From germline, CDR1 is SGHRS and CDR2 YFSETQ. This CDR3 is 16 amino acids long. V was shortened by 6 bases and J by 1 base, with 18 bases between the two germline ends. CDR3 sequence (DNA): TGCGCCAGCATACAAAAATCAGCGAGGGGCACAGATACGCAGTATTTT. Translated: CASIQKSARGTDTQYF.

This chain uses TRBV7-3 with TRBJ2-3, with D tentatively TRBD1 (6 bases). The CDR3 has 15 residues. Germline V lookup: CDR1 SGHTA, CDR2 FQGTGA. Trimming stripped 5 bases from V and 0 bases from J, with 12 bases between. The CDR3 nucleotides are TGTGCCAGCAGCCCAGGGGACGTTAGCACAGATACGCAGTATTTT. Translating gives CASSPGDVSTDTQYF.

This clonotype was seen a few times. The CDR3 nucleotides read TGTGCCAGCAGCCAAGGCGAAGGGGCCCAGCATTTT. It specifies CASSQGEGAQHF. The V gene is TRBV3-1, the J gene TRBJ1-5; possible D gene TRBD1, 5 bases. Germline CDR1 LGHDT, CDR2 YNNKEL (reference sequence). The CDR3 loop spans 12 amino acids. The V gene lost 1 base and the J gene lost 11 bases, with 9 bases spanning the gap.

V and J are TRBV6-1 and TRBJ2-6; no firm D call. CDR3 size: 17 residues. The V gene's germline CDR1 is MNHNS and CDR2 SASEGT. With 7 bases removed from V and 0 bases from J, the gap between germline ends came to 16 bases. The CDR3 loop reads CASTRSLFSSGANVLTF. Here the CDR3 DNA reads TGTGCCAGCACCCGGTCCCTCTTTAGCTCTGGGGCCAACGTCCTGACTTTC.

This clonotype came up many times. V is TRBV5-1 and J is TRBJ2-7; maybe TRBD1 (6 bases). This CDR3 is 13 amino acids long. The germline gives CDR1 SGHRS, CDR2 YFSETQ. V was clipped by 3 bases and J by 0 bases, with 7 bases between them. The CDR3 sequence: CASSSGHSYEQYF. CDR3 in DNA: TGCGCCAGCAGCTCGGGACACTCCTACGAGCAGTACTTC.

Comments on this clonotype: One junction end does not reproduce the germline sequence, and a read error may be involved. The V and J genes are TRBV5-1 and TRBJ1-2; a weak D match, TRBD1 (5 bases). Germline V CDR1 and CDR2: SGHRS, YFSETQ. The CDR3 length is 14 residues. The CDR3, as DNA: TGCGCCAGTACTTGGGGGGTCGGTAACGATGGCTACACCTTC. Encoded protein: CASTWGVGNDGYTF.

Details on this clonotype: An end of the junction differs from the germline gene, which may be a read error. The CDR3 sequence is CASSPLGADGTGELFF. Here the CDR3 DNA reads TGTGCCAGCAGCCCTCTGGGGGCCGATGGCACCGGGGAGTTGTTTTTT. The chain joins TRBV5-6 to TRBJ2-2; D is perhaps TRBD1 (6 bases). The CDR3 loop spans 16 amino acids. Germline-derived CDR1 and CDR2 are SGHDT and YYEEEE.

V usage is TRBV12-3 or TRBV12-4 and J usage is TRBJ1-4; D might be TRBD1 (5 bases). The CDR3 loop spans 16 amino acids. V was trimmed by 0 bases and J by 5 bases, leaving 13 bases between them. The CDR3 DNA reads as TGTGCCAGCAGTTTAGCGGCGGGACGGCAGAATGAAAAACTGTTTTTT. It codes for CASSLAAGRQNEKLFF.

The chain links TRBV5-1 to TRBJ2-7; TRBD2 matches 9 bases. The CDR3 has 14 amino acids. CDR1 and CDR2 from the germline V gene are SGHRS and YFSETQ. Trimming removed 3 bases from V and 3 bases from J; junction bases left unmatched: 4. The CDR3 is CASSSEAGGYEQYF. The CDR3 region has the DNA TGCGCCAGCAGCTCCGAAGCGGGGGGCTACGAGCAGTACTTC.